Below, 21 T cell receptor beta chains from the same sample are listed, as sequenced in a study of blood T cells in healthy people across ages. Through a sample-barcoded 5' primer and a J-beta primer mix, a second PCR was run for roughly 6 to 12 cycles. TCRdb passed the 5' RACE reads through MiXCR, listing each CDR3 protein once. The data contain roughly 680,000 distinct CDR3 sequences, 52% of them singletons. The specimen was blood. The receptors shown here come from an elderly woman in good health.

The sample holds one count of this clonotype. This chain joins TRBV28 and TRBJ2-4; 9 nucleotides match TRBD1. The end of the DNA is better explained by TRBJ2-7, so the J call may be wrong. CDR1 MDHEN and CDR2 SYDVKM come from the germline V gene. This CDR3 is 16 amino acids long. DNA of the CDR3: TGTGCCAGCAGCCAATGGCCGGGACAGGGAAATTACGAGCAGTACTTC. Residues: CASSQWPGQGNYEQYF.

The rearrangement uses TRBV12-3 or TRBV12-4 and TRBJ2-2, with a possible D match to TRBD2 (6 bases). The V gene lost 2 bases and the J gene lost 1 base, with 14 bases spanning the gap. CDR3 size: 17 residues. In nucleotides, the CDR3 is TGTGCCAGCAGTTTATTTCTCGGCGGGATGAACACCGGGGAGCTGTTTTTT. As protein: CASSLFLGGMNTGELFF.

CDR3 in amino acids: CASSDEQQNTEAFF. The CDR3 DNA is TGCGCCAGCAGCGATGAACAACAAAACACTGAAGCTTTCTTT. This rearrangement joins TRBV5-1 to TRBJ1-1; D gene uncertain. The germline V gene encodes CDR1 SGHRS and CDR2 YFSETQ. Deletions cut 4 bases from V and 2 bases from J, with 12 bases between. This CDR3 has 14 residues.

This clonotype occurred many times. The V gene is TRBV20-1, the J gene TRBJ2-1; 10 bases match TRBD2. The CDR3 loop spans 15 amino acids. The germline CDR1 and CDR2 sequences are DFQATT and SNEGSKA (reference sequence). J lost 8 bases, V lost 4 bases, and 11 bases had no gene match. The CDR3 DNA reads as TGCAGTGCTACACGTATTAGCGGGGGGAGGGATGAGCAGTTCTTC. As protein: CSATRISGGRDEQFF.

This chain joins TRBV7-2 and TRBJ1-4, with D perhaps TRBD1 (6 bases). CDR1 and CDR2 from the germline V gene are SGHTA and FQGNSA. Trimming shortened V by 5 bases and J by 8 bases, and 21 bases separated the two germline ends. There are 16 residues in the CDR3. The CDR3 loop reads CASSPNPQGLKEKLFF. CDR3 coding DNA: TGTGCCAGCAGCCCGAATCCCCAGGGGCTGAAGGAAAAACTGTTTTTT.

This clonotype was picked up many times. The chain links TRBV4-2 to TRBJ2-5, with D possibly matching TRBD2 (5 bases). The CDR3 extends over 17 amino acids. The germline V gene encodes CDR1 LGHNA and CDR2 YNFKEQ. Trimming removed 1 base at V and 4 bases at J, with 19 bases between. The CDR3 DNA is TGTGCCAGCAGCCAAGGAAGGCGAGACTACAGACCAGAGACCCAGTACTTC. It translates to CASSQGRRDYRPETQYF.

This clonotype was detected ten times or more. The chain recombines TRBV9 with TRBJ1-2, with D possibly matching TRBD1 (6 bases). The V gene lost 3 bases and the J gene lost 3 bases, with 9 bases spanning the gap. This CDR3 has 13 residues. Germline CDR1 SGDLS, CDR2 YYNGEE. CDR3 nucleotide sequence: TGTGCCAGCAGCGAGACAGGAGACTATGGCTACACCTTC. Amino acid sequence: CASSETGDYGYTF. The full variable domain, its missing parts supplied by reference TRBV9 and TRBJ1-2, is DSGVTQTPKHLITATGQRVTLRCSPRSGDLSVYWYQQSLDQGLQFLIQYYNGEERAKGNILERFSAQQFPDLHSELNLSSLELGDSALYFCASSETGDYGYTFGSGTRLTVV.

The rearrangement links TRBV15 to TRBJ2-5; possible D gene TRBD1, 5 bases. Trimming took 5 bases from V and 2 from J, leaving 12 bases between them. Germline lookup yields CDR1 LNHNV and CDR2 YYDKDF (reference sequence). The CDR3 is made up of 14 amino acids. CDR3 DNA sequence: TGTGCCACCAGCGCCCTGACAGCGCAAGAGACCCAGTACTTC. This sequence encodes CATSALTAQETQYF.

The CDR3 DNA is TGTGCCAGCAGCCCCCGGGACAGGAATGAGCAGTTCTTC. The encoded protein is CASSPRDRNEQFF. V and J are TRBV7-9 and TRBJ2-1, with TRBD1 identical over 8 bases. The germline gives CDR1 SEHNR, CDR2 FQNEAQ (reference sequence). V lost 5 bases and J lost 7; bases outside the gene matches: 4. The CDR3 is made up of 13 amino acids.

As concerns this clonotype: A read error is possible here, since a much larger clone lies one base away. V and J are TRBV14 and TRBJ2-7; D may be TRBD1 (5 bases). Trimming shortened V by 4 bases and J by 5 bases, and 12 bases separated the two germline ends. Germline values: CDR1 SGHDN, CDR2 FVKESK. The CDR3 has 13 residues. The CDR3 coding sequence is TGTGCCAGCAGCCGAGATAGACAGAACGAGCAGTACTTC. This encodes CASSRDRQNEQYF. The complete variable domain, with remaining parts taken from reference TRBV14 and TRBJ2-7, reads EAGVTQFPSHSVIEKGQTVTLRCDPISGHDNLYWYRRVMGKEIKFLLHFVKESKQDESGMPNNRFLAERTGGTYSTLKVQPAELEDSGVYFCASSRDRQNEQYFGPGTRLTVT.

This clonotype was recorded at least ten times. The chain joins TRBV5-1 to TRBJ2-4; D unclear. Trimming took 0 bases from V and 4 from J, leaving 8 bases between them. The length of the CDR3 is 14 residues. Germline V gene data show CDR1 as SGHRS and CDR2 as YFSETQ. Here the CDR3 DNA reads TGCGCCAGCAGCTTGGAGGACCTTAAAAACATTCAGTACTTC. Translated, it gives CASSLEDLKNIQYF. Looking up the rest from reference TRBV5-1 and TRBJ2-4 gives the full variable domain: KAGVTQTPRYLIKTRGQQVTLSCSPISGHRSVSWYQQTPGQGLQFLFEYFSETQRNKGNFPGRFSGRQFSNSRSEMNVSTLELGDSALYLCASSLEDLKNIQYFGAGTRLSVL.

About this clonotype itself: A read error may explain this, as a much larger clone is one base away. The rearrangement links TRBV28 to TRBJ2-3; D perhaps matches TRBD2 (9 bases). V lost 4 bases and J 5 bases, leaving 28 bases between the germline ends. Germline V gives CDR1 MDHEN, CDR2 SYDVKM. The CDR3 runs 19 residues. Here the CDR3 DNA reads TGTGCCAGCAGTTCTCAGCGCCCTGGGACTAGCAGGGGGCTAGATACGCAGTATTTT. It encodes CASSSQRPGTSRGLDTQYF.

The V gene is TRBV6-6, the J gene TRBJ2-1; 10 nucleotides agree with TRBD1. From germline, CDR1 is MNHNY and CDR2 SVGAGI (reference sequence). V dropped 8 bases and J dropped 3; count of bases not matched to a gene: 10. This CDR3 is 16 amino acids long. Here the CDR3 reads CASLPGQGSRYNEQFF. The CDR3 DNA follows: TGTGCCAGCCTTCCGGGACAGGGGTCCCGCTACAATGAGCAGTTCTTC.

The chain uses TRBV12-3 or TRBV12-4 and TRBJ1-5; 7 nucleotides align to TRBD1. This CDR3 comprises 15 residues. J gave up 4 bases and V 7 bases, and 10 bases lay outside the gene matches. The CDR3 nucleotides are TGTGCCAGCATGCCGACAGGGTCGGGGAATCAGCCCCAGCATTTT. This sequence encodes CASMPTGSGNQPQHF.

The chain is built from TRBV2 and TRBJ2-1; D remains unclear. Trimming took off 4 bases at V and 10 bases at J, with 5 bases between the two ends. CDR3 size: 10 residues. Germline lookup yields CDR1 SNHLY and CDR2 FYNNEI. The CDR3 nucleotides are TGTGCCAGCAGTGTGCTAGAGCAGTTCTTC. It is translated as CASSVLEQFF.

Regarding this clonotype: This may arise from a read error, as a much more abundant clone is one base away. This chain uses TRBV9 with TRBJ2-3, with a tentative D call TRBD1 (6 bases). This CDR3 contains 14 residues. The V gene's germline CDR1 is SGDLS and CDR2 YYNGEE. The CDR3 bases are TGTGCCAGCAGCGTACAGGGGAGCACAGAGACGCAGTATTTT. This sequence encodes CASSVQGSTETQYF.

The V and J genes are TRBV6-5 and TRBJ2-4; possibly TRBD2 for D (5 bases). Germline lookup yields CDR1 MNHEY and CDR2 SVGAGI. The CDR3 is made up of 13 amino acids. V was shortened by 2 bases and J by 7 bases, with 9 bases between the two germline ends. CDR3 bases: TGTGCCAGCAGTTACGTAGGCGGGAACATTCAGTACTTC. It codes for CASSYVGGNIQYF.

About this clonotype: A single base separates this from a much larger clone, so it may be a read error. The V gene is TRBV28, the J gene TRBJ1-2; 7 bases match TRBD1. Trimming took 11 bases from V and 7 from J; bases not matched to a gene: 16. This CDR3 spans 14 amino acids. Per germline, CDR1 MDHEN and CDR2 SYDVKM. Here the CDR3 reads CAGSSDVGGFGYTF. Written as DNA, the CDR3 is TGTGCCGGCTCCTCGGATGTAGGGGGCTTTGGCTACACCTTC.

On this clonotype itself: This may be a read error, as it is one base from a much larger clone. This chain uses TRBV5-1 with TRBJ2-7; TRBD1 or TRBD2 may be the D gene (6 bases each). Trimming left V 1 base short and J 12 bases short, with 20 bases between. Germline V gene lookup returns CDR1 SGHRS and CDR2 YFSETQ. CDR3 length: 14 amino acids. The CDR3 here is CASSLPSLGGLGYF. In DNA form, the CDR3 reads TGCGCCAGCAGCTTGCCTTCCCTAGGGGGGTTGGGGTACTTC.

This clonotype was seen more than once but under ten times. The chain uses TRBV20-1 and TRBJ2-1; 8 bases map to TRBD2. Germline V gives CDR1 DFQATT, CDR2 SNEGSKA (reference sequence). The CDR3 runs 14 residues. The ends lost 5 bases at V and 9 bases at J; junction bases unmatched: 12. CDR3 coding DNA: TGCAGTGCTCACCGGGGGGGGTCTGCGGGTGAGCAGTTCTTC. As protein: CSAHRGGSAGEQFF.

This clonotype was seen many times. This sequence joins TRBV4-1 and TRBJ2-7; TRBD2 agrees at 12 bases. V lost 0 bases and J lost 0; bases outside the gene matches: 12. Per germline, CDR1 MGHRA and CDR2 YSYEKL. The CDR3 consists of 20 residues. CDR3 residues: CASSQDVLAGGRTFSYEQYF. The CDR3 DNA follows: TGCGCCAGCAGCCAAGATGTTCTAGCGGGAGGGCGTACATTCTCCTACGAGCAGTACTTC.